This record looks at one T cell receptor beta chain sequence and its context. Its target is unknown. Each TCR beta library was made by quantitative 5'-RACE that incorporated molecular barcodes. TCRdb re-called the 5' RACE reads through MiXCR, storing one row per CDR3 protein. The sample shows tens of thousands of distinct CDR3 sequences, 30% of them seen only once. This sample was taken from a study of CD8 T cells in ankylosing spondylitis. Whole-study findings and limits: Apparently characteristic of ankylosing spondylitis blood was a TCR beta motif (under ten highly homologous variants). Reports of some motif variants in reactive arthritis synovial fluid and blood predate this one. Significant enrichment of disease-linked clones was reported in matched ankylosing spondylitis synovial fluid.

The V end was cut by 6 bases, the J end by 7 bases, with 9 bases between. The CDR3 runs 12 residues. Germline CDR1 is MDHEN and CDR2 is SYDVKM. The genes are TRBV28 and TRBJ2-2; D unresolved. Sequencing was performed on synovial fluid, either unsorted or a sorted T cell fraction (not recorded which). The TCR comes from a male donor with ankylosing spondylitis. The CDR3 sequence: CASSEIIGELFF. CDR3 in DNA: TGTGCCAGCAGCGAGATCATCGGGGAGCTGTTTTTT.